This entry lists 26 T cell receptor beta chains sequenced from one sample in a study of CXCR3-negative and CXCR3-positive naive CD8 T cells. Libraries were UMI-labeled 5' RACE TRB cDNA. TCRdb reanalyzed the 5' RACE reads, giving one entry per CDR3 protein sequence and no DNA. The specimen's table records about 150,000 distinct CDR3 sequences. Antigens of these TCRs are unknown. Whole-study findings and limits: TRB CDR3s were more hydrophobic in CXCR3-positive than in CXCR3-negative naive cells.

Material: naive CXCR3+ CD8+ T cells from blood. As to subset: CD45RO-CCR7+CD27+CD95- naive CD8+ T cells expressing CXCR3 (TNR3+). The receptors come from a human donor in good health. Some clones in this sample may be carry-over from other donors' samples.

The chain recombines TRBV11-2 with TRBJ2-4; there is no DNA to check the TCRdb D call of TRBD2. Germline V gene lookup returns CDR1 SGHAT and CDR2 FQNNGV. This CDR3 contains 14 residues. The CDR3 reads CASSLGEGGDIQYF.

The chain combines TRBV2 with TRBJ2-2; TCRdb returns TRBD2, unconfirmable since there is no DNA. Germline-derived CDR1 and CDR2 are SNHLY and FYNNEI. The CDR3 covers 18 residues. CDR3 sequence reads: CASSERETSGAPTGELFF.

This chain joins TRBV28 and TRBJ1-2; the TRBD1 assignment by TCRdb is unverifiable without DNA. The germline V gene encodes CDR1 MDHEN and CDR2 SYDVKM. CDR3 size: 14 residues. This CDR3 is CASSQTHTGNGYTF.

The V and J genes are TRBV4-1 and TRBJ2-7. The CDR3 contains 15 residues. Germline lookup yields CDR1 MGHRA and CDR2 YSYEKL. The CDR3 loop is CASSQDASLYYEQYF.

The rearrangement joins TRBV5-1 to TRBJ1-2; lacking DNA, the TRBD1 call made by TCRdb goes unchecked. Germline CDR1 is SGHRS and CDR2 is YFSETQ. The CDR3 loop spans 14 amino acids. The CDR3 here is CASSLEQGAYGYTF.

The chain employs TRBV4-1 and TRBJ2-5. This CDR3 is 16 amino acids long. Germline assignment: CDR1 MGHRA and CDR2 YSYEKL. The CDR3 here is CASSQVYLGGEETQYF.

J is TRBJ2-7 and V is TRBV7-9. Germline lookup yields CDR1 SEHNR and CDR2 FQNEAQ (reference sequence). This CDR3 spans 11 amino acids. CDR3 region: CASSISYEQYF.

Here the CDR3 reads CASSYGQGEQETQYF. This sequence joins TRBV6-5 and TRBJ2-5; the D call of TRBD1 rests on TCRdb alone, since no DNA is present to check it. The CDR3 is 15 amino acids. Looked up from germline, CDR1 is MNHEY and CDR2 is SVGAGI.

The chain uses TRBV28 and TRBJ2-7; TCRdb indicates TRBD1, and absent DNA this call remains unverified. Germline V gene data show CDR1 as MDHEN and CDR2 as SYDVKM. The CDR3 totals 13 residues. CDR3 sequence reads: CASSLTPVYEQYF. The whole variable domain, remainder taken from reference TRBV28 and TRBJ2-7, is DVKVTQSSRYLVKRTGEKVFLECVQDMDHENMFWYRQDPGLGLRLIYFSYDVKMKEKGDIPEGYSVSREKKERFSLILESASTNQTSMYLCASSLTPVYEQYFGPGTRLTVT.

The rearrangement joins TRBV23-1 to TRBJ1-5; TCRdb's D gene call, TRBD1, goes unchecked for lack of DNA. TRBV23-1 is labeled an ORF, and its function is uncertain. The CDR3 is made up of 19 amino acids. The CDR3 here is CASPRLLNDLGVGDQPQHF.

The V call is TRBV23-1, the J call TRBJ2-5; the TRBD1 assignment by TCRdb is unverifiable without DNA. TRBV23-1 falls under the ORF class, with uncertain function. The CDR3 has 12 residues. CDR3 sequence reads: CASRTGGETQYF.

This chain joins TRBV25-1 and TRBJ1-1. Looked up from germline, CDR1 is MGHDK and CDR2 is SYGVNS. The CDR3 covers 15 residues. CDR3 region: CASSGSPYMNTEAFF.

The chain joins TRBV29-1 to TRBJ1-1; no DNA is available, so the TRBD1 call from TCRdb remains unchecked. The CDR3 consists of 13 residues. Germline CDR1 reads SQVTM; CDR2 reads ANQGSEA. The CDR3 loop is CSVVEGGITEAFF.

The rearrangement links TRBV28 to TRBJ2-1; TCRdb returns TRBD2, unconfirmable since there is no DNA. Germline CDR1 is MDHEN and CDR2 is SYDVKM. The CDR3 is 14 amino acids. Here the CDR3 reads CASIGLAIYNEKFF. Complete variable domain (other parts from reference TRBV28 and TRBJ2-1): DVKVTQSSRYLVKRTGEKVFLECVQDMDHENMFWYRQDPGLGLRLIYFSYDVKMKEKGDIPEGYSVSREKKERFSLILESASTNQTSMYLCASIGLAIYNEKFFGPGTRLTVL.

The chain employs TRBV27 and TRBJ2-5; TCRdb reports TRBD2, a call that lacks DNA to check it against. CDR1 MNHEY and CDR2 SMNVEV come from the germline V gene (reference sequence). The CDR3 is 16 residues long. The CDR3 loop reads CASSPLLLAGVETQYF.

The chain uses TRBV29-1 and TRBJ1-2; checking the TCRdb D call of TRBD1 is not possible without DNA. Germline V gene data show CDR1 as SQVTM and CDR2 as ANQGSEA. The CDR3 has 13 amino acids. CDR3: CSAPGQGDYGYTF.

V and J are TRBV13 and TRBJ1-4; TCRdb returns TRBD1, unconfirmable since there is no DNA. Per the germline V gene, CDR1 is PRHDT and CDR2 is FYEKMQ (reference sequence). The length of the CDR3 is 14 residues. CDR3: CASSMGGSAEKLFF.

The CDR3 protein is CASSLALYRGQFF. The chain couples TRBV14 to TRBJ2-1. Germline V gene sequence: CDR1 SGHDN, CDR2 FVKESK. The CDR3 spans 13 residues.

The gene calls are TRBV28 and TRBJ2-7; checking the TCRdb D call of TRBD2 is not possible without DNA. The CDR3 spans 14 residues. The germline gives CDR1 MDHEN, CDR2 SYDVKM. This chain's CDR3 is CASSLWHEGYEQYF.

The chain is built from TRBV2 and TRBJ1-1. The CDR3 sequence is 13 residues long. Germline assignment: CDR1 SNHLY and CDR2 FYNNEI. CDR3 sequence: CASITQENTEAFF.

The genes are TRBV12-3 or TRBV12-4 and TRBJ2-1; the D call of TRBD1 rests on TCRdb alone, since no DNA is present to check it. CDR3 length equals 17 residues. The CDR3 loop reads CASSLYPGQGAFNEQFF.

The chain uses TRBV28 and TRBJ2-7; the TRBD2 assignment by TCRdb is unverifiable without DNA. Germline CDR1 is MDHEN and CDR2 is SYDVKM. CDR3 size: 16 residues. CDR3 amino acids: CASGLVTGPYSYEQYF.

The CDR3: CASSYRPPGVGKTQYF. The V gene is TRBV6-5, the J gene TRBJ2-5; TCRdb's D call, TRBD1, is unchecked because there is no DNA. This CDR3 spans 16 amino acids. Germline V gene data show CDR1 as MNHEY and CDR2 as SVGAGI.

The chain has TRBV2 and TRBJ2-3. Germline-derived CDR1 and CDR2 are SNHLY and FYNNEI. The CDR3 is 14 residues long. The CDR3 loop is CASSERQAGATQYF.

J is TRBJ2-5 and V is TRBV4-1; checking the TCRdb D call of TRBD2 is not possible without DNA. The CDR3 spans 16 residues. Germline CDR1 reads MGHRA; CDR2 reads YSYEKL. The chain's CDR3 is CASSQEWREGHETQYF.

The chain carries TRBV6-5 and TRBJ2-1; TCRdb gives TRBD2 as the D gene, but with no DNA this cannot be confirmed. Germline V gene lookup returns CDR1 MNHEY and CDR2 SVGAGI. The CDR3 covers 12 residues. The CDR3: CASSYSGREWIF.